The next 20 T cell receptor beta chains were all read from a single sample in a study of OX40 agonist ivuxolimab in advanced cancers. Using immunoSEQ multiplex PCR, the repertoire was profiled, and TCRdb retains in-frame clones only, with some absent. The data contain 100,000 to 130,000 clones, 75% to 95% of them singletons. The sequencing used CD4+ or CD8+ T cells sorted from blood, collected in a trial of the OX40 agonist ivuxolimab. These receptors all come from an adult with an advanced solid tumor such as melanoma, head and neck, liver or kidney cancer.

The genes are TRBV13 and TRBJ2-5; tentative D call: TRBD1 (5 bases). V lost 2 bases to trimming and J lost 5 bases, with 24 bases between them. CDR3 length equals 18 residues. Germline values: CDR1 PRHDT, CDR2 FYEKMQ (reference sequence). The CDR3 DNA follows: TGTGCCAGCAGCTTACTGGCAGGGCCTCCTGTGGAAAGGGAGACCCAGTACTTC. This codes for CASSLLAGPPVERETQYF.

In its sample, this clone was seen once. The genes are TRBV25-1 and TRBJ2-3; a weak D match, TRBD2 (5 bases). The germline CDR1 and CDR2 sequences are MGHDK and SYGVNS. This CDR3 spans 14 amino acids. The V end lost 1 base, the J end lost 2 bases, and 7 bases lay between the germline ends. CDR3 coding DNA: TGTGCCAGCAGTGAATCGGGGTACACAGATACGCAGTATTTT. The encoded protein is CASSESGYTDTQYF.

This clone was recorded once. V usage is TRBV6-5 and J usage is TRBJ1-2; 7 nucleotides match TRBD1. The CDR3 runs to 15 residues. V shed 4 bases, J shed 8 bases, and the junction held 13 bases outside the gene matches. Germline loops: CDR1 MNHEY, CDR2 SVGAGI. CDR3 in amino acids: CASSSNFQGDWGYTF. As DNA, the CDR3 is TGTGCCAGCAGTTCTAACTTTCAGGGGGATTGGGGCTACACCTTC.

V is TRBV5-4 and J is TRBJ2-2; D not resolved. Trimming took 1 base from V and 6 from J, leaving 10 bases between them. Germline CDR1 SGHNT, CDR2 YYREEE (reference sequence). The CDR3 consists of 14 residues. The CDR3 is CASSLQSPAGELFF. CDR3 DNA: TGTGCCAGCAGCTTGCAAAGTCCCGCCGGGGAGCTGTTTTTT.

This clone came up once. The rearrangement links TRBV2 to TRBJ1-1; D is uncertain. Trimming left V 6 bases short and J 4 bases short, with 9 bases between. Germline CDR1 and CDR2: SNHLY and FYNNEI. This CDR3 has 12 amino acids. Here the CDR3 reads CASSAAGTEAFF. Here the CDR3 DNA reads TGTGCCAGCAGCGCAGCGGGCACTGAAGCTTTCTTT.

The genes are TRBV7-3 and TRBJ2-5; D remains unclear. The germline V gene encodes CDR1 SGHTA and CDR2 FQGTGA. The CDR3 is made up of 13 amino acids. V dropped 3 bases and J dropped 2 bases, with 7 bases sitting between them. The DNA of the CDR3 is TGTGCCAGCAGCTTTAACATACAAGAGACCCAGTACTTC. Encoded protein: CASSFNIQETQYF.

J is TRBJ1-3 and V is TRBV19; 10 nucleotides agree with TRBD1. CDR3 length: 17 residues. Germline trimming cut 6 bases from V and 4 bases from J; bases unmatched to any gene: 12. Per the germline V gene, CDR1 is LNHDA and CDR2 is SQIVND (reference sequence). The CDR3 region is CASRPRAGTGAGNTIYF. As DNA, the CDR3 is TGTGCCAGTAGGCCAAGAGCCGGGACAGGGGCCGGAAACACCATATATTTT.

The V and J genes are TRBV18 and TRBJ1-5; D may be TRBD1 (6 bases). V was cut by 1 base and J by 5 bases, with 12 bases left in between. The germline V gene encodes CDR1 KGHSH and CDR2 LQKENI. The CDR3 runs 15 residues. In DNA, the CDR3 is TGTGCCAGCTCACCACTGTCAGGGGCTGATCAGCCCCAGCATTTT. This translates into CASSPLSGADQPQHF. Complete variable domain (other parts from reference TRBV18 and TRBJ1-5): NAGVMQNPRHLVRRRGQEARLRCSPMKGHSHVYWYRQLPEEGLKFMVYLQKENIIDESGMPKERFSAEFPKEGPSILRIQQVVRGDSAAYFCASSPLSGADQPQHFGDGTRLSIL.

The chain carries TRBV27 and TRBJ2-1; D may be TRBD1 (5 bases). The CDR3 contains 14 residues. V lost 1 base to trimming and J lost 4 bases, with 8 bases between them. Per germline, CDR1 MNHEY and CDR2 SMNVEV (reference sequence). The DNA of the CDR3 is TGTGCCAGCAGTTTATATTCAGGGTACAATGAGCAGTTCTTC. Protein product: CASSLYSGYNEQFF.

The J gene is TRBJ1-2, the V gene TRBV6-5, with 9 bases lining up with TRBD1. Germline-derived CDR1 and CDR2 are MNHEY and SVGAGI. The CDR3 extends over 15 amino acids. V gave up 5 bases and J gave up 4 bases; unmatched junction bases: 8. This chain's CDR3 is CASSGPGQGAYGYTF. The CDR3 DNA reads TGTGCCAGCAGTGGACCGGGACAGGGCGCCTATGGCTACACCTTC.

The rearrangement links TRBV10-2 to TRBJ1-6, with D perhaps TRBD1 (5 bases). V shed 3 bases and J shed 14 bases, with 20 bases lying between them. The CDR3 runs to 15 residues. Germline CDR1 reads WSHSY; CDR2 reads SAAADI. The CDR3 DNA follows: TGCGCCAGCAGTGACTTGCCGCGGGGGGAATTGGCCCTCCACTTT. It codes for CASSDLPRGELALHF.

This clone showed up just once. The chain is built from TRBV11-1 and TRBJ2-5; D not certain. V lost 0 bases and J 5 bases, leaving 1 base between the germline ends. CDR3 length: 11 amino acids. The V gene's germline CDR1 is SGHAT and CDR2 FQDESV (reference sequence). CDR3 coding DNA: TGTGCCAGCAGCTTAGCTGAGACCCAGTACTTC. This translates into CASSLAETQYF.

This clone is a singleton in its sample. V is TRBV10-1 and J is TRBJ2-1, with D uncertain. CDR3 length equals 15 residues. The germline gives CDR1 WNHNN, CDR2 SYGVQD (reference sequence). Between the trimmed V and J ends, which lost 0 bases and 7 bases, there was a span of 13 bases. The CDR3 reads CASSESGWGENEQFF. The CDR3 DNA reads TGCGCCAGCAGTGAGTCGGGCTGGGGTGAGAATGAGCAGTTCTTC.

This clone came up once. The V gene is TRBV5-1, the J gene TRBJ2-6; tentative D call: TRBD2 (5 bases). With 0 bases removed from V and 1 base from J, the gap between germline ends came to 14 bases. The V gene's germline CDR1 is SGHRS and CDR2 YFSETQ. The CDR3 length is 18 residues. The CDR3 DNA follows: TGCGCCAGCAGCTTGGTAGCGACCATTGGGTCTGGGGCCAACGTCCTGACTTTC. As protein: CASSLVATIGSGANVLTF.

The chain carries TRBV11-1 and TRBJ2-4; no definite D call. The germline gives CDR1 SGHAT, CDR2 FQDESV (reference sequence). V lost 1 base and J 3 bases, leaving 7 bases between the germline ends. The CDR3 runs 14 residues. The CDR3 spells CASSLGGDKNIQYF. As DNA, the CDR3 is TGTGCCAGCAGCTTAGGGGGTGACAAAAACATTCAGTACTTC.

This rearrangement joins TRBV18 to TRBJ1-5; possible D gene TRBD1, 5 bases. CDR3 length: 15 residues. Germline CDR1 is KGHSH and CDR2 is LQKENI. Trimming stripped 2 bases from V and 2 bases from J, with 10 bases between. CDR3 residues: CASSPGTGGNQPQHF. In DNA, the CDR3 is TGTGCCAGCTCACCAGGGACTGGCGGCAATCAGCCCCAGCATTTT.

The chain combines TRBV15 with TRBJ1-2; 7 positions agree with TRBD1. CDR1 LNHNV and CDR2 YYDKDF come from the germline V gene (reference sequence). The CDR3 is 13 residues long. V shed 8 bases, J shed 8 bases, and the junction held 11 bases outside the gene matches. The CDR3: CATALKGAWGYTF. The DNA for the CDR3 is TGTGCCACCGCTCTTAAGGGGGCATGGGGCTACACCTTC.

The chain is built from TRBV6-5 and TRBJ2-7; D is uncertain. CDR3 length: 13 residues. CDR1 MNHEY and CDR2 SVGAGI come from the germline V gene. Trimming shortened V by 6 bases and J by 0 bases, and 9 bases separated the two germline ends. This chain's CDR3 is CASSLAFSYEQYF. CDR3 nucleotide sequence: TGTGCCAGCAGCCTCGCTTTCTCCTACGAGCAGTACTTC.

The chain couples TRBV5-4 to TRBJ1-4; D is perhaps TRBD1 (5 bases). Looked up from germline, CDR1 is SGHNT and CDR2 is YYREEE (reference sequence). The CDR3 is 13 residues long. V dropped 1 base and J dropped 7 bases, with 8 bases sitting between them. This chain's CDR3 is CASSLKGTEKLFF. DNA of the CDR3: TGTGCCAGCAGCTTGAAGGGGACTGAAAAACTGTTTTTT. Full variable domain (outside the CDR3, taken from reference TRBV5-4 and TRBJ1-4): ETGVTQSPTHLIKTRGQQVTLRCSSQSGHNTVSWYQQALGQGPQFIFQYYREEENGRGNFPPRFSGLQFPNYSSELNVNALELDDSALYLCASSLKGTEKLFFGSGTQLSVL.

This chain joins TRBV5-1 and TRBJ1-6; D gene ambiguous. The CDR3 is 14 amino acids. Germline CDR1 SGHRS, CDR2 YFSETQ. V lost 4 bases, J lost 8 bases, and 13 bases lay in between. The CDR3 DNA reads as TGCGCCAGCAGCCCGTGGAGGATTTATTCACCCCTCCACTTT. Amino acid sequence: CASSPWRIYSPLHF.